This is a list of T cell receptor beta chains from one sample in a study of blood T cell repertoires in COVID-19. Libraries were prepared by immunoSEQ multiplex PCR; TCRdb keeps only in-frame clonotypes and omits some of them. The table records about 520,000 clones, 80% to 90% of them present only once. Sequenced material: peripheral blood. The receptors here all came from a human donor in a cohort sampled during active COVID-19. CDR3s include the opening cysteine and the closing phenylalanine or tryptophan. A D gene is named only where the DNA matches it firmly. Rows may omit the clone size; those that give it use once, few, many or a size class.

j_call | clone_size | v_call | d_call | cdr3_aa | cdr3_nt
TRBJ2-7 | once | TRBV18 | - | CASSPSGLAYEQYF | TGTGCCAGCTCACCCTCAGGGCTCGCCTACGAGCAGTACTTC
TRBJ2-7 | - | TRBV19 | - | CASSIRTTYEQYF | TGTGCCAGTAGTATAAGGACTACCTACGAGCAGTACTTC
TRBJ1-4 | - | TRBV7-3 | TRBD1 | CASTGDRPGTNEKLFF | TGTGCCAGCACCGGGGACAGGCCCGGAACTAATGAAAAACTGTTTTTT
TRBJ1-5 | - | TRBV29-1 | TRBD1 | CSVGTDRGRQPQHF | TGCAGCGTTGGCACTGACAGGGGTCGACAGCCCCAGCATTTT
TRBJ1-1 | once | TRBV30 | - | CAWSVLAGLRTEAFF | TGTGCCTGGAGTGTACTGGCGGGGTTGAGAACTGAAGCTTTCTTT
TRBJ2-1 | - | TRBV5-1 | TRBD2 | CASSLTRLAAYNEQFF | TGCGCCAGCAGCTTGACCAGACTAGCGGCGTACAATGAGCAGTTCTTC
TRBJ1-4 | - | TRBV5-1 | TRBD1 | CASSRTPTGDPIATNEKLFF | TGCGCCAGCAGCCGTACCCCAACAGGGGACCCTATCGCAACTAATGAAAAACTGTTTTTT
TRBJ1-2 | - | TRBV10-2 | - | CASSGAGRSGYTF | TGCGCCAGCTCTGGGGCGGGGAGATCTGGCTACACCTTC
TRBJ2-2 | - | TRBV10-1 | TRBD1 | CASRGTETGELFF | TGCGCCAGCAGAGGGACAGAGACCGGGGAGCTGTTTTTT
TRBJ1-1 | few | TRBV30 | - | CAWSRGTEAFF | TGTGCCTGGAGTCGAGGCACTGAAGCTTTCTTT
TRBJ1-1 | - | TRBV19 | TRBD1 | CASSPDRYGAGNTEAFF | TGTGCCAGTAGTCCGGACAGGTACGGCGCGGGGAACACTGAAGCTTTCTTT
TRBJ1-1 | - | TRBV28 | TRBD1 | CASSFRDSWGNTEAFF | TGTGCCAGCAGTTTCCGGGACAGTTGGGGGAACACTGAAGCTTTCTTT
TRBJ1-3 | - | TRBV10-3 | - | CAISLEANTIYF | TGTGCCATCTCCCTAGAGGCAAACACCATATATTTT
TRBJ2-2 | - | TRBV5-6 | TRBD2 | CASSLGRGDTGELFF | TGTGCCAGCAGCTTGGGGCGGGGGGACACCGGGGAGCTGTTTTTT
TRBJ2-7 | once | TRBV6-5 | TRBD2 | CASSSPGTSPPYEQYF | TGTGCCAGCAGTTCCCCCGGGACTAGCCCTCCCTACGAGCAGTACTTC
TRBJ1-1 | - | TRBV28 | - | CATLSVSTNTEAFF | TGTGCCACCCTTTCCGTGTCTACCAACACTGAAGCTTTCTTT
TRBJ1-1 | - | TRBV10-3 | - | CAIRGLNTEAFF | TGTGCCATTCGGGGATTGAACACTGAAGCTTTCTTT
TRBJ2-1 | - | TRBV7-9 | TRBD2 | CASSLAGGSGNEQFF | TGTGCCAGCAGCCTAGCGGGAGGGAGCGGAAATGAGCAGTTCTTC
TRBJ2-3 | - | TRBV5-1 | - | CASSLATDYPPIASTDTQYF | TGCGCCAGCAGCTTGGCTACCGACTACCCACCCATAGCTAGCACAGATACGCAGTATTTT
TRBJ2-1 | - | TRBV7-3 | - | CASSLAGRHNEQFF | TGTGCCAGCAGCTTAGCGGGAAGACACAATGAGCAGTTCTTC